This T cell receptor (beta chain) came from a study of T cells in localized non-small cell lung cancer. Libraries were prepared by immunoSEQ multiplex PCR; TCRdb keeps only in-frame clonotypes and omits some of them. The profile shows about 78,000 clones, 84% of them singletons. Turning to this clone: The target antigen is unknown.

V lost 7 bases, J lost 5 bases, and 16 bases stayed unmatched. Germline CDR1 SGHRS, CDR2 YFSETQ. The CDR3 has 16 amino acids. Study observations and caveats: Elevated circulating T cell density in blood was associated with longer overall survival. For the top 100 tumor clones, a median about 57 also appeared in adjacent lung. In uninvolved adjacent lung, T cell clonality reached its highest value, exceeding tumor.

The TCR comes from a man aged 35-69 years with stage I lung adenocarcinoma. The sample in question was peripheral blood, obtained before any cancer treatment. J is TRBJ2-5 and V is TRBV5-1; 8 nucleotides align to TRBD1. The CDR3 nucleotides read TGCGCCAGCCAACCGACGGGACAGGCGGTCAGGGAGACCCAGTACTTC. Translation: CASQPTGQAVRETQYF.